This is a list of T cell receptor beta chains from one sample in a study of T cells in Graves' hyperthyroidism and ophthalmopathy. MiXCR, applied by TCRdb to the multiplex PCR reads, yields one record per CDR3 protein. The sample lists roughly 660,000 distinct CDR3 sequences; around 15% were seen once. Input material: blood. The receptors were gathered from a man in his forties or fifties with Graves' hyperthyroidism. Both conserved end residues are part of each CDR3. D genes are given only for firm matches. The size entry is marked missing in some rows and otherwise reads once, few, many or a size class.

j_call | cdr3_length | d_call | clone_size | v_call | cdr3_aa | cdr3_nt
TRBJ2-7 | 14 | - | - | TRBV4-3 | CASSEGRPPYEQYF | TGCGCCAGCAGCGAAGGTCGACCACCCTACGAGCAGTACTTC
TRBJ2-2 | 15 | TRBD2 | - | TRBV6-1 | CASTREGREAGELFF | TGTGCCAGCACCCGGGAGGGGAGGGAGGCCGGGGAGCTGTTTTTT
TRBJ2-7 | 15 | TRBD2 | many | TRBV7-6 | CASSLAVGLVYEQYF | TGTGCCAGCAGCTTAGCCGTCGGACTAGTCTACGAGCAGTACTTC
TRBJ2-3 | 18 | TRBD2 | - | TRBV28 | CASSPQWGLAGGSDTQYF | TGTGCCAGCAGTCCCCAATGGGGACTAGCGGGAGGGTCAGATACGCAGTATTTT
TRBJ2-1 | 17 | TRBD1 | once | TRBV6-1 | CASSPETGIGSYNEQFF | TGTGCCAGCTCACCTGAGACAGGGATCGGGTCCTACAATGAGCAGTTCTTC
TRBJ1-1 | 15 | - | few | TRBV7-9 | CASSPQSEVGTEAFF | TGTGCCAGCAGCCCCCAATCCGAAGTAGGCACTGAAGCTTTCTTT
TRBJ2-7 | 15 | - | - | TRBV4-3 | CASSQESTGMWEQYF | TGCGCCAGCAGCCAAGAGTCCACAGGGATGTGGGAGCAGTACTTC
TRBJ2-1 | 16 | TRBD1 | many | TRBV20-1 | CSARPSAQGAYNEQFF | TGCAGTGCTAGGCCCTCGGCGCAGGGGGCCTACAATGAGCAGTTCTTC
TRBJ1-5 | 15 | - | - | TRBV7-2 | CASSLVGVGNQPQHF | TGTGCCAGCAGCTTAGTGGGGGTAGGGAATCAGCCCCAGCATTTT
TRBJ1-1 | 15 | - | - | TRBV19 | CASSILGQRNTEAFF | TGTGCCAGTAGTATTTTAGGGCAAAGGAACACTGAAGCTTTCTTT
TRBJ2-1 | 14 | - | many | TRBV28 | CASSSDGSYNEQFF | TGTGCCAGCAGTTCAGACGGCTCCTACAATGAGCAGTTCTTC
TRBJ2-5 | 11 | - | - | TRBV29-1 | CSANLFETQYF | TGCAGCGCGAACTTGTTTGAGACCCAGTACTTC
TRBJ2-1 | 15 | TRBD2 | many | TRBV12-3/TRBV12-4 | CASKLAGGPSNEQFF | TGTGCCAGCAAACTAGCGGGAGGGCCGAGTAATGAGCAGTTCTTC
TRBJ2-7 | 13 | - | many | TRBV28 | CASSFMSSYEQYF | TGTGCCAGCAGTTTTATGAGCTCCTACGAGCAGTACTTC
TRBJ1-4 | 13 | - | many | TRBV2 | CASRTRDREKLFF | TGTGCCAGCAGGACCAGGGATCGGGAAAAACTGTTTTTT
TRBJ1-2 | 16 | - | - | TRBV20-1 | CSARVTPVEGPRGYTF | TGCAGTGCTAGAGTTACACCCGTGGAAGGGCCTCGGGGCTACACCTTC
TRBJ1-4 | 15 | - | many | TRBV24-1 | CATSDATADNEKLFF | TGTGCCACCAGTGATGCGACAGCAGATAATGAAAAACTGTTTTTT
TRBJ2-7 | 16 | TRBD2 | - | TRBV6-1 | CASSSGGAAFSYEQYF | TGTGCCAGCAGTTCGGGGGGAGCAGCCTTCTCCTACGAGCAGTACTTC
TRBJ1-2 | 16 | TRBD1 | few | TRBV6-1 | CASSPRTGGYNYGYTF | TGTGCCAGCAGCCCCAGGACAGGGGGTTATAACTATGGCTACACCTTC
TRBJ1-5 | 19 | TRBD1 | many | TRBV6-1 | CASSGPNRQGARSNQPQHF | TGTGCCAGCAGTGGACCCAATCGACAGGGGGCTAGGAGCAATCAGCCCCAGCATTTT
TRBJ2-1 | 18 | TRBD2 | - | TRBV24-1 | CATSDRRLAGVSRNEQFF | TGTGCCACCAGTGATAGAAGACTAGCGGGAGTGTCGCGAAATGAGCAGTTCTTC